The T cell receptor beta chain described here comes from a study of blood T cell repertoires in COVID-19 (TCRdb year 2020). Background on the whole study: The collaborator samples originated in the United States, Italy and Spain and spanned the acute and convalescent phases of COVID-19. The material from the prospective study consisted of cDNA or gDNA derived from T cells, B-cell-depleted T cells, or PBMCs. Subjects who had been exposed to COVID-19, were actively infected with it, or had recovered from it provided the deeply sampled blood TCRbeta repertoires that made up the dataset. The repertoires were released in a freely available public database intended as a resource for research on the immune response to SARS-CoV-2. Samples were obtained from the ongoing ImmuneRACE study (first 160 participants) and from about 1,300 subjects provided by 6 global collaborators. Nearly every sample came with metadata listing a de-identified subject ID, COVID-19 status, age in years and sex. Where available, HLA class I and class II types were obtained from metadata supplied by the sample provider rather than from assay-based typing. General conclusions and limits of the study: Clinical and demographic metadata were provided uncurated, with the amount varying by source and participant.

Reading the germline V gene (reference sequence) gives CDR1 MNHEY and CDR2 SMNVEV. V lost 4 bases and J lost 8 bases, and the count of bases not matched to a germline gene is 8. Including the terminal cysteine and phenylalanine, the CDR3 comprises 15 residues. The retained sequence is limited to the CDR3, 45 bases, with the frame set at the first base. TCRbeta CDR3 regions were amplified from genomic DNA using the immunoSEQ Assay, a bias-controlled multiplex PCR. Per the source publication's procedure: The number of nucleated cells in each sample was estimated by amplification of reference gene primers within the assay. Sequence reads were collapsed and filtered to measure the absolute abundance of every unique TCRbeta CDR3 rearrangement. For each sample, productive Simpson clonality was calculated as the square root of Simpson's diversity index across productive rearrangements. TCRdb obtained this table from immuneACCESS and retained in-frame rearrangements with V and J assigned. These tables miss some clones; where compared with another copy, unresolved V genes account for less than half of the shortfall, and the remainder is unexplained. That table supplies the V and J calls and clone size; D and trimming were determined from the DNA. This sample has approximately 260,000 clones in its table, and approximately 78% of those were observed once. The biggest ten clones account for 9.5% to 15% of the sample.

The collaborating institutions used their own protocols to collect whole blood in K2EDTA tubes. Collaborator samples were shipped for TCRbeta analysis as frozen whole blood, isolated PBMCs, or DNA extracted from either sample type. A word on this clone: The antigen it recognizes is unknown. No base quality information exists; no much larger clone differs at one position.

Sequencing was carried out using peripheral blood. The sequence joins TRBV27 to TRBJ1-2, and 12 junctional nucleotides match TRBD1. This sequence was found in a woman aged 55-69 years with active or convalescent COVID-19. The CDR3 region has the sequence CASSSIGTGGWGYTF. The sequenced DNA is TGTGCCAGCAGTTCAATAGGGACAGGGGGCTGGGGCTACACCTTC.